The clone carrying this TCR beta chain was found a few times. Its antigen is unknown. These data belong to a study of cytomegalovirus exposure and HLA in healthy donors. Study in general: Within the Caucasian-associated ancestry cluster were under 85% of the 350 to 400 genotyped donors.

The J segment lost 2 bases and the V segment lost 7 bases, leaving 18 bases of the junction unmatched. Germline assignment: CDR1 MNHEY and CDR2 SMNVEV (reference sequence). The CDR3 length is 18 residues. Findings and caveats of the study: Reports showed the classifier diagnosing cytomegalovirus status with high specificity and sensitivity.

PCR amplification relied on 60 Vbeta primers (plus 13 Jbeta primers). TCRdb keeps only in-frame clones here, not all; method: immunoSEQ multiplex PCR. The sample carries tens of thousands of clones, about 7.6% recorded once. The sample taken for sequencing was PBMCs. The source is a man aged 50-59 years in good health and CMV-seronegative. The chain employs TRBV27 and TRBJ2-3, with 7 bases matching TRBD2. The CDR3 loop is CASTFIGFGTITTDTQYF. CDR3 DNA sequence: TGTGCCAGCACTTTTATTGGGTTCGGGACTATAACCACAGATACGCAGTATTTT.